This is a list of T cell receptor beta chains from one sample in a study of cytomegalovirus exposure and HLA in healthy donors. Only in-frame clones appear in the TCRdb table, and some are missing; sequencing was by immunoSEQ multiplex PCR. The data hold more than 140,000 clones, with approximately 80% observed a single time. Material for sequencing was PBMCs. These receptor sequences come from a man aged 30 to 45 in good health and CMV-seropositive. The CDR3 runs from the conserved cysteine through the conserved F or W. Each record gives: CDR3 length, V gene, J gene, CDR3 protein.

14,TRBV5-6,TRBJ2-1,CASSLVRGKGEQFF
13,TRBV5-1,TRBJ2-1,CASHGQSYNEQFF
12,TRBV5-5,TRBJ1-3,CASSSTGNTIYF
16,TRBV5-6,TRBJ1-1,CASSSDSGQGVTEAFF
14,TRBV6-5,-,CASRGTGSSYEQYF
14,TRBV5-1,TRBJ1-2,CASSLDRVEDGYTF
13,TRBV18,TRBJ2-7,CASSQQGSYEQYF
15,TRBV27,TRBJ2-7,CASSFSGGTSYEQYF
14,TRBV6-6,TRBJ1-1,CASSYPPQNTEAFF
15,TRBV19,TRBJ2-1,CASRRDRSAYNEQFF
16,TRBV9,TRBJ1-3,CASSVDRPGSGNTIYF
15,TRBV4-1,TRBJ2-1,CASSRGAGSGNEQFF
14,TRBV21-1,TRBJ2-3,CASRNPPNTDTQYF
16,TRBV7-9,TRBJ1-3,CASSLAGSASGNTIYF
15,TRBV27,-,CASSLTSGYSYEQYF
15,TRBV10-2,TRBJ2-1,CASMVANADGNEQFF
13,TRBV10-1,TRBJ1-2,CASSEGTAYGYTF